This entry features one T cell receptor beta chain sequence. These data belong to a study of shared clonotypes between healthy human individuals. CD45RO-negative, CCR7-selected cells formed the naive CD8 fraction, which excluded terminally differentiated effector memory CD45RA+ cells. This table comes from immunoSEQ multiplex PCR, and its TCRdb copy is limited to in-frame clones, with some not included. The sample lists about 2 million clones; 85% to 95% were seen once. Trimming shortened V by 1 base and J by 0 bases, and 4 bases separated the two germline ends. This CDR3 has 13 amino acids. Germline CDR1 and CDR2: SGHVS and FNYEAQ.

Material: naive CD8+ T cells sorted from blood. J is TRBJ2-7 and V is TRBV7-6; D unclear. The receptor was derived from a man aged 18 to 30 in good health. CDR3 sequence: CASSLEYSYEQYF. CDR3 DNA: TGTGCCAGCAGCTTAGAATACTCCTACGAGCAGTACTTC.